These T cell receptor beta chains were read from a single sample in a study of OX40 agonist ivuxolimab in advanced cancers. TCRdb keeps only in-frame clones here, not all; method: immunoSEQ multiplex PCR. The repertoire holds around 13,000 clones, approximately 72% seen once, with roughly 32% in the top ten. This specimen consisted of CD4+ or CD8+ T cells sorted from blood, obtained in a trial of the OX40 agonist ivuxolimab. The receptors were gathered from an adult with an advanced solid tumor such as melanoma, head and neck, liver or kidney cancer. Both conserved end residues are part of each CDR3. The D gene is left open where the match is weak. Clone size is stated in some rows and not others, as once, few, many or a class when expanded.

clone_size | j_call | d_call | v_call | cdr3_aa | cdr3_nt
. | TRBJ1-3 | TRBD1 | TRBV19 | CASSLTGPLSGNTIYF | TGTGCCAGTAGCCTGACAGGGCCTCTCTCTGGAAACACCATATATTTT
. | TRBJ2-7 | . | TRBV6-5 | CASTPFRGKADEQYF | TGTGCCAGCACCCCCTTCCGAGGAAAAGCGGACGAGCAGTACTTC
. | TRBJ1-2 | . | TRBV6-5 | CASSYSRYGYTF | TGTGCCAGCAGTTACTCCCGGTATGGCTACACCTTC
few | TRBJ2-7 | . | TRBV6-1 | CASSGQENAYEQYF | TGTGCCAGCAGCGGACAAGAAAACGCCTACGAGCAGTACTTC
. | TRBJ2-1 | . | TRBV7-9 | CASSLVGESYNEQFF | TGTGCCAGCAGCTTAGTGGGGGAGAGCTACAATGAGCAGTTCTTC
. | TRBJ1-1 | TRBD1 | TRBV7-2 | CASSLVGTGNEAFF | TGTGCCAGCAGCTTAGTGGGGACAGGGAACGAAGCTTTCTTT
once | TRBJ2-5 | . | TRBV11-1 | CASSEGGAGSRETQYF | TGTGCCAGCAGCGAAGGGGGAGCGGGGTCCAGAGAGACCCAGTACTTC
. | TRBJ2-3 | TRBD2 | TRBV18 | CASSPAGLGFTDTQYF | TGTGCCAGCTCACCAGCGGGACTAGGGTTCACAGATACGCAGTATTTT
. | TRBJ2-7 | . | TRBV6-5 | CASSVDYEQYF | TGTGCCAGCAGCGTAGACTACGAGCAGTACTTC
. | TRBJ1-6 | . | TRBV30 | CAWSEGLFNSPLHF | TGTGCCTGGAGTGAGGGACTGTTCAATTCACCCCTCCACTTT
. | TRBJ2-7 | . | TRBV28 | CASSLVAGGAYEQYF | TGTGCCAGCAGTCTTGTGGCAGGGGGGGCCTACGAGCAGTACTTC
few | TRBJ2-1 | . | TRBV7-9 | CASSLGGGEQFF | TGTGCCAGCAGCTTAGGTGGGGGCGAGCAGTTCTTC
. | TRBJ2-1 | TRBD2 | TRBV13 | CATGTSGTNEQFF | TGTGCAACCGGGACTAGCGGGACCAATGAGCAGTTCTTC
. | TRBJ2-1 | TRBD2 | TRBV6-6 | CASSELAGSYNEQFF | TGTGCCAGCAGTGAGCTAGCGGGTTCCTACAATGAGCAGTTCTTC
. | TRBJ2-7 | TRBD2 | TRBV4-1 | CASSQEGLADHEQYF | TGCGCCAGCAGCCAGGAAGGACTAGCGGACCACGAGCAGTACTTC
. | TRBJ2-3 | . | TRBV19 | CASSGPGTTDTQYF | TGTGCCAGTAGTGGGCCCGGGACTACAGATACGCAGTATTTT
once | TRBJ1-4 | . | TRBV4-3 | CASSQDAGTNEKLFF | TGCGCCAGCAGCCAAGATGCGGGGACTAATGAAAAACTGTTTTTT
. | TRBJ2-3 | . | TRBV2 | CASSEDGGPDTQYF | TGTGCCAGCAGTGAAGATGGGGGCCCAGATACGCAGTATTTT
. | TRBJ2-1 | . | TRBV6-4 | CASSDREVGGNEQFF | TGTGCCAGCAGTGACAGGGAGGTTGGCGGCAATGAGCAGTTCTTC
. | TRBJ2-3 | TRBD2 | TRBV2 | CASSGMPGLAGSTDTQYF | TGTGCCAGCAGTGGAATGCCCGGACTAGCGGGGAGCACAGATACGCAGTATTTT
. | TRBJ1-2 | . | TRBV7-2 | CASSSHYGYTF | TGTGCCAGCAGCAGCCACTATGGCTACACCTTC
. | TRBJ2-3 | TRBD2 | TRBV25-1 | CASSEGPGLAISTDTQYF | TGTGCCAGCAGTGAAGGGCCGGGACTAGCGATAAGCACAGATACGCAGTATTTT
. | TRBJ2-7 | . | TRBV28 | CASSSLPVVEQYF | TGTGCCAGCAGTTCTCTGCCCGTTGTCGAGCAGTACTTC
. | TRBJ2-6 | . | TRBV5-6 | CASTTQSRANVLTF | TGTGCCAGCACCACACAAAGTCGGGCCAACGTCCTGACTTTC
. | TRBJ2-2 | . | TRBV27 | CASSFGVLVTGELFF | TGTGCCAGCAGTTTTGGGGTCCTCGTCACCGGGGAGCTGTTTTTT
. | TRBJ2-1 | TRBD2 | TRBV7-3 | CASSTLAGGPYNEQFF | TGTGCCAGCAGCACCTTAGCGGGAGGGCCATACAATGAGCAGTTCTTC
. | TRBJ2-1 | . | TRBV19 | CASSMGGIGFNEQFF | TGTGCCAGTAGTATGGGCGGGATCGGCTTCAATGAGCAGTTCTTC